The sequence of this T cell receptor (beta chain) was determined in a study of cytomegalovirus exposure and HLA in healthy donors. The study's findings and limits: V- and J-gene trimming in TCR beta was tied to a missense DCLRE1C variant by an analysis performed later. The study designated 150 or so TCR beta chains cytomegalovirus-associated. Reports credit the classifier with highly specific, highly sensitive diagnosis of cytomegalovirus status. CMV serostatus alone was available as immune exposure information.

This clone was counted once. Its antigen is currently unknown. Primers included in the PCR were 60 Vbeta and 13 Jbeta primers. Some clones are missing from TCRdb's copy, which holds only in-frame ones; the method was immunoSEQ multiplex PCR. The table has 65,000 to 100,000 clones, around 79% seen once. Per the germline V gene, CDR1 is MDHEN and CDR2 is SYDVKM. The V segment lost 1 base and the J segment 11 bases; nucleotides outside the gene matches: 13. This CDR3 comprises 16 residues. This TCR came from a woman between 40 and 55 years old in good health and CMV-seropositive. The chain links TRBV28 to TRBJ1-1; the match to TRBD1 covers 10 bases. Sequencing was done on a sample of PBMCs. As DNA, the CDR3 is TGTGCCAGCAGTTTATCGGGGACAGGGGATGACGAGCGGGCTTTCTTT. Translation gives CASSLSGTGDDERAFF.